This passage covers 19 T cell receptor beta chains from one sample sequenced in a study of cytomegalovirus exposure and HLA in healthy donors. Primers: 60 Vbeta forward and 13 Jbeta reverse. TCRdb's copy holds only in-frame clones and misses some; the assay was immunoSEQ multiplex PCR. The table records 50,000 to 60,000 clones, 78% of them present only once. The sample taken for sequencing was PBMCs. These receptors originate from a female donor in good health and CMV-seronegative.

The chain uses TRBV5-6 and TRBJ1-5, with a possible D match to TRBD1 (5 bases). The length of the CDR3 is 15 residues. Between the trimmed V and J ends, which lost 0 bases and 5 bases, there was a span of 12 bases. Per germline, CDR1 SGHDT and CDR2 YYEEEE. CDR3 in amino acids: CASSLAAGRDQPQHF. Written as DNA, the CDR3 is TGTGCCAGCAGCTTGGCAGCGGGACGAGATCAGCCCCAGCATTTT.

The J gene is TRBJ2-7, the V gene TRBV6-6, with TRBD2 as a possible D gene (5 bases). Germline V lookup: CDR1 MNHNY, CDR2 SVGAGI (reference sequence). Trimming removed 5 bases from V and 2 bases from J, with 19 bases in between. The CDR3 length is 16 residues. The CDR3: CASSTLSGKGTYEQYF. The CDR3 DNA is TGTGCCAGCAGTACGTTAAGCGGTAAAGGGACCTACGAGCAGTACTTC.

The V and J genes are TRBV2 and TRBJ1-5; maybe TRBD1 (5 bases). The CDR3 length is 16 residues. Trimming removed 5 bases at V and 7 bases at J, with 21 bases between. Germline CDR1 and CDR2: SNHLY and FYNNEI. The CDR3 DNA sequence: TGTGCCAGCAGTCCTGTCACAAGGGGCGCGGGGCAGCCCCAGCATTTT. This encodes CASSPVTRGAGQPQHF.

J is TRBJ2-1 and V is TRBV30, with TRBD2 as a possible D gene (5 bases). Trimming stripped 2 bases from V and 11 bases from J, with 19 bases between. The CDR3 spans 14 residues. Germline V gene data show CDR1 as GTSNPN and CDR2 as SVGIG (reference sequence). CDR3 DNA: TGTGCCTGGAGTCCACCACCTGTGGCGGGCCAGCAGTTCTTC. Translated, it gives CAWSPPPVAGQQFF. The full variable domain, rest sourced from reference TRBV30 and TRBJ2-1, is SQTIHQWPATLVQPVGSPLSLECTVEGTSNPNLYWYRQAAGRGLQLLFYSVGIGQISSEVPQNLSASRPQDRQFILSSKKLLLSDSGFYLCAWSPPPVAGQQFFGPGTRLTVL.

This clone was recorded once. The chain joins TRBV7-9 to TRBJ2-1; D may be TRBD1 (8 bases). Trimming removed 5 bases at V and 4 bases at J, with 18 bases between. CDR3 length: 16 residues. CDR1 and CDR2 from the germline V gene are SEHNR and FQNEAQ (reference sequence). The CDR3 spells CASSLDRGGSYNEQFF. As DNA, the CDR3 is TGTGCCAGCAGCCTCGACAGGGGAGGGTCTTACAATGAGCAGTTCTTC.

The chain couples TRBV5-4 to TRBJ2-3, with D maybe TRBD2 (5 bases). This CDR3 is built from 15 residues. CDR1 is SGHNT and CDR2 is YYREEE in the germline V gene (reference sequence). The V and J ends lost 4 bases and 0 bases respectively, with 12 bases between them. The CDR3 here is CASSDKRLSTDTQYF. DNA of the CDR3: TGTGCCAGCAGCGACAAGCGGTTAAGCACAGATACGCAGTATTTT. Full variable domain (missing parts from reference TRBV5-4 and TRBJ2-3): ETGVTQSPTHLIKTRGQQVTLRCSSQSGHNTVSWYQQALGQGPQFIFQYYREEENGRGNFPPRFSGLQFPNYSSELNVNALELDDSALYLCASSDKRLSTDTQYFGPGTRLTVL.

The V and J genes are TRBV29-1 and TRBJ1-2; D not resolved. Germline V gene data show CDR1 as SQVTM and CDR2 as ANQGSEA. This CDR3 is 11 amino acids long. Deletions cut 6 bases from V and 3 bases from J, with 8 bases between. DNA for the CDR3: TGCAGCGTATACTCCGACTATGGCTACACCTTC. Protein: CSVYSDYGYTF. The complete variable domain, with remaining parts taken from reference TRBV29-1 and TRBJ1-2, reads SAVISQKPSRDICQRGTSLTIQCQVDSQVTMMFWYRQQPGQSLTLIATANQGSEATYESGFVIDKFPISRPNLTFSTLTVSNMSPEDSSIYLCSVYSDYGYTFGSGTRLTVV.

A word on this clone: Its ends do not fully match the called genes, so a read error is possible. The CDR3: CASSTGLEHFF. In nucleotides, the CDR3 is TGTGCCAGCAGCACAGGGTTGGAGCATTTCTTC. The genes are TRBV6-5 and TRBJ2-1; D might be TRBD1 (6 bases). The CDR3 length is 11 residues. Germline V gene sequence: CDR1 MNHEY, CDR2 SVGAGI.

Worth noting for this clone: The conserved final phenylalanine or tryptophan is absent from the CDR3, which likely points to a read error. The chain carries TRBV5-4 and TRBJ1-6, with 7 positions matching TRBD1. The CDR3 has 14 residues. V was clipped by 4 bases and J by 8 bases; unmatched bases: 6. CDR1 and CDR2 from the germline V gene are SGHNT and YYREEE (reference sequence). CDR3 region: CASSPTGSHSPLHS. The CDR3, as DNA: TGTGCCAGCAGCCCGACAGGGTCGCATTCACCCCTCCACTCT.

This sequence joins TRBV6-5 and TRBJ1-3; 7 nucleotides match TRBD1. The CDR3 consists of 15 residues. J lost 2 bases, V lost 6 bases, and 7 bases had no gene match. Germline V gene lookup returns CDR1 MNHEY and CDR2 SVGAGI. The CDR3 nucleotides read TGTGCCAGCAGCTGGGGCAGGGGGACTGGAAACACCATATATTTT. The encoded protein is CASSWGRGTGNTIYF.

This clone showed up just once. This rearrangement joins TRBV4-1 to TRBJ1-5; 8 positions match TRBD1. The CDR3 contains 16 residues. The J segment lost 3 bases and the V segment lost 1 base, leaving 5 bases of the junction unmatched. CDR1 is MGHRA and CDR2 is YSYEKL in the germline V gene. The CDR3 DNA reads TGCGCCAGCAGCCAAGTCGGGACAGGAGCCAATCAGCCCCAGCATTTT. It codes for CASSQVGTGANQPQHF.

The rearrangement joins TRBV5-1 to TRBJ1-5; perhaps TRBD1 as D (5 bases). Germline-derived CDR1 and CDR2 are SGHRS and YFSETQ. This CDR3 contains 14 residues. Trimming removed 1 base from V and 7 bases from J, with 12 bases in between. Written as DNA, the CDR3 is TGCGCCAGCAGCTTGCATACAGGTCTGCAGCCCCAGCATTTT. This encodes CASSLHTGLQPQHF.

The V call is TRBV7-9, the J call TRBJ1-6; 7 bases are shared with TRBD1. V trimming: 6 bases; J trimming: 6 bases; junction bases outside the gene matches: 5. The CDR3 runs to 14 residues. Germline values: CDR1 SEHNR, CDR2 FQNEAQ (reference sequence). The CDR3 loop reads CASRHTGVNSPLHF. DNA for the CDR3: TGTGCCAGCAGACACACAGGGGTTAATTCACCCCTCCACTTT.

J is TRBJ1-1 and V is TRBV29-1; no reliable D call. The CDR3 length is 12 residues. Germline assignment: CDR1 SQVTM and CDR2 ANQGSEA. V lost 7 bases and J lost 5, with 14 bases in between. The CDR3: CSGSGGWTEAFF. Written as DNA, the CDR3 is TGCAGCGGTTCGGGAGGATGGACTGAAGCTTTCTTT.

The chain uses TRBV15 and TRBJ2-7; 7 bases map to TRBD1. The germline CDR1 and CDR2 sequences are LNHNV and YYDKDF (reference sequence). The CDR3 sequence is 14 residues long. Unmatched junction bases numbered 5, after V lost 3 bases and J lost 3 bases. CDR3 sequence: CATSRGDRLYEQYF. The CDR3 nucleotides are TGTGCCACCAGCAGGGGGGACAGACTCTACGAGCAGTACTTC.

The CDR3 DNA sequence: TGTGCCAGAAGCACCCGACAGGGGACACCGAATGCAACTAATGAAAAACTGTTTTTT. Translated, it gives CARSTRQGTPNATNEKLFF. The chain couples TRBV5-3 to TRBJ1-4; the match to TRBD1 covers 8 bases. TRBV5-3 is noted as an ORF with a role that remains uncertain. V lost 4 bases, J lost 0 bases, and 14 bases stayed unmatched. This CDR3 is built from 19 residues.

V is TRBV4-2 and J is TRBJ2-3; 7 bases line up with TRBD2. This CDR3 is 15 amino acids long. Germline trimming cut 4 bases from V and 6 bases from J; bases unmatched to any gene: 10. CDR1 and CDR2 from the germline V gene are LGHNA and YNFKEQ. The DNA for the CDR3 is TGTGCCAGCAGCCCGACGACTAGCAGGTTCGATACGCAGTATTTT. Its translation: CASSPTTSRFDTQYF.

CDR3 in amino acids: CSVGTGSNEKLFF. The DNA for the CDR3 is TGCAGCGTAGGGACAGGGAGTAATGAAAAACTGTTTTTT. The J gene is TRBJ1-4, the V gene TRBV29-1; 9 bases agree with TRBD1. Looked up from germline, CDR1 is SQVTM and CDR2 is ANQGSEA. CDR3 length equals 13 residues. With 6 bases clipped from V and 4 bases from J, the junction kept 3 bases outside the gene matches.

The chain uses TRBV5-4 and TRBJ2-1; D is undetermined. The CDR3 is made up of 12 amino acids. Per germline, CDR1 SGHNT and CDR2 YYREEE (reference sequence). Trimming removed 2 bases from V and 3 bases from J, with 3 bases in between. The CDR3 DNA reads TGTGCCAGCAGCTTCTACTACAATGAGCAGTTCTTC. This codes for CASSFYYNEQFF.